This TCR beta chain appears in the sequencing data of a study of T cell responses to AZD1222 COVID-19 vaccine. Study-wide results and caveats: Spike-wide vaccine-associated CD4 TCRs dominated at 160-218 and 743-854. Among spike-specific TCRs, nearly half reportedly target unmutated variant regions.

The germline CDR1 and CDR2 sequences are LGHDT and YNNKEL (reference sequence). CDR3 length equals 15 residues. Trimming took 4 bases from V and 0 from J, leaving 11 bases between them. Pooling covered second doses at about 4 or about 12 weeks. Sequencing was performed with immunoSEQ multiplex PCR; in TCRdb, only in-frame clones are kept and a portion is missing. In the table there are approximately 170,000 clones, around nine tenths of which are singletons. Regarding this clone: The target antigen is unknown.

V is TRBV3-1 (or the pseudogene TRBV3-2) and J is TRBJ2-3; the D is unclear. The receptor's source is an adult who received the AZD1222 COVID-19 vaccine. Material: peripheral blood, obtained 28 days after the second AZD1222 dose. The CDR3 protein is CASSPGPTSTDTQYF. DNA of the CDR3: TGTGCCAGCAGCCCAGGCCCTACTAGCACAGATACGCAGTATTTT.